This passage covers 25 T cell receptor beta chains from one sample sequenced in a study of blood T cell repertoires in COVID-19 (dated by TCRdb to about 2020). The library was made by the immunoSEQ multiplex PCR assay. Entries here come from immuneACCESS through TCRdb and include only in-frame sequences with V and J called. Some clones fail to appear in such tables; in the studies checked, an unresolved V gene covers under half of the shortfall, and the cause of the remainder is unknown. This sample is represented by more than 200,000 clones; just over 85% of them were singletons. The ten largest clones add up to roughly 1.7% of the sample. The sequencing input was PBMCs or T cells enriched from blood (not recorded which). These receptor sequences come from a man between 40 and 49 years old who had recovered from COVID-19.

CDR3 bases: TGTGCCAGCAGGCTCGGGGCGGGGGGACCCAATGAGCAGTTCTTC. Translation: CASRLGAGGPNEQFF. V gene TRBV19 combines with J gene TRBJ2-1, with 8 nucleotides matching TRBD2. This CDR3 region has 15 residues. With V trimmed by 9 bases and J by 6 bases, 13 bases remained unmatched. Germline CDR1 and CDR2: LNHDA and SQIVND (reference sequence).

This chain uses TRBV27 with TRBJ1-3; D uncertain. Germline CDR1 is MNHEY and CDR2 is SMNVEV (reference sequence). With 2 bases removed from V and 0 bases from J, the gap between germline ends came to 8 bases. CDR3 length equals 15 residues. As DNA, the CDR3 is TGTGCCAGCAGTTTAACAGCCCTCTCTGGAAACACCATATATTTT. Translating gives CASSLTALSGNTIYF.

CDR3 DNA: TGTGCCACCAGCAGAAACAGGGGTACCGGGGAGCTGTTTTTT. Its protein product is CATSRNRGTGELFF. The V and J genes are TRBV15 and TRBJ2-2; 7 nucleotides line up with TRBD1. Germline values: CDR1 LNHNV, CDR2 YYDKDF (reference sequence). With V trimmed by 2 bases and J by 5 bases, 2 bases remained unmatched. There are 14 residues in the CDR3.

The chain joins TRBV10-3 to TRBJ2-7; 8 nucleotides match TRBD1. The CDR3 has 16 amino acids. V trimming: 2 bases; J trimming: 2 bases; junction bases outside the gene matches: 8. CDR1 is ENHRY and CDR2 is SYGVKD in the germline V gene. The CDR3: CAISEGRDRYPYEQYF. In nucleotides, the CDR3 is TGTGCCATCAGTGAGGGTCGGGACAGGTACCCCTACGAGCAGTACTTC.

Ten or more counts support this clone. The DNA for the CDR3 is TGTGCCAGCAGTGAAGCCCCCAGTGAGCAGTTCTTC. It specifies CASSEAPSEQFF. The chain is built from TRBV6-1 and TRBJ2-1; D ambiguous. Germline V gene sequence: CDR1 MNHNS, CDR2 SASEGT. The CDR3 totals 12 residues. The V gene lost 0 bases and the J gene lost 9 bases, with 6 bases spanning the gap.

The chain uses TRBV5-5 and TRBJ2-5; D may be TRBD2 (6 bases). Looked up from germline, CDR1 is SGHKS and CDR2 is YYEKEE (reference sequence). This CDR3 contains 14 residues. V was pared by 4 bases and J by 5 bases, with 15 bases between. CDR3 nucleotide sequence: TGTGCCAGCAGCCGTAAGGGCCGGGAGGAGACCCAGTACTTC. Its translation: CASSRKGREETQYF.

V usage is TRBV7-9 and J usage is TRBJ1-2, with TRBD1 as a possible D gene (5 bases). The germline CDR1 and CDR2 sequences are SEHNR and FQNEAQ (reference sequence). V was clipped by 1 base and J by 0 bases, with 12 bases between them. This CDR3 has 16 residues. This CDR3 reads CASSLVAGPTNYGYTF. The CDR3 region has the DNA TGTGCCAGCAGCTTAGTCGCAGGGCCCACTAACTATGGCTACACCTTC.

This sequence joins TRBV5-1 and TRBJ2-1; no clear D. Trimming cost V 2 bases and J 7 bases, with 19 bases left between them. This CDR3 is 16 amino acids long. Germline V CDR1 and CDR2: SGHRS, YFSETQ. This CDR3 is CASSFYSRSQSNEQFF. The CDR3 DNA reads as TGCGCCAGCAGCTTCTACTCTAGAAGTCAGTCGAATGAGCAGTTCTTC.

The rearrangement links TRBV3-1 (or the pseudogene TRBV3-2) to TRBJ2-7, with TRBD1 identical over 7 bases. CDR1 is LGHDT and CDR2 is YNNKEL in the germline V gene (reference sequence). The CDR3 loop spans 15 amino acids. Germline trimming cut 3 bases from V and 3 bases from J; bases unmatched to any gene: 8. Here the CDR3 reads CASSHRQGSIYEQYF. DNA for the CDR3: TGTGCCAGCAGCCATAGACAGGGAAGTATCTACGAGCAGTACTTC.

The V call is TRBV14, the J call TRBJ1-2, with TRBD1 as a possible D gene (6 bases). Trimming removed 0 bases at V and 8 bases at J, with 16 bases between. CDR1 SGHDN and CDR2 FVKESK come from the germline V gene. The CDR3 is 15 residues long. Here the CDR3 DNA reads TGTGCCAGCAGCCAAGATCCTAGGGGGAAGAGGGGCTACACCTTC. Protein product: CASSQDPRGKRGYTF.

The gene calls are TRBV24-1 and TRBJ2-3; 9 nucleotides align to TRBD1. J gave up 0 bases and V 0 bases, and 3 bases lay outside the gene matches. Looked up from germline, CDR1 is KGHDR and CDR2 is SFDVKD. The CDR3 has 17 amino acids. The CDR3 region has the DNA TGTGCCACCAGTGATTTGAGACAGGGGGTGAGCACAGATACGCAGTATTTT. Encoded protein: CATSDLRQGVSTDTQYF.

This clone turned up a few times. The chain joins TRBV9 to TRBJ1-1; 9 bases fit TRBD1. The CDR3 sequence is 15 residues long. Trimming removed 4 bases from V and 4 bases from J; junction bases left unmatched: 8. From germline, CDR1 is SGDLS and CDR2 YYNGEE. CDR3 DNA sequence: TGTGCCAGCAGCCCCGACGGGACAGGGTCCACTGAAGCTTTCTTT. It translates to CASSPDGTGSTEAFF.

This chain uses TRBV27 with TRBJ2-3; weak D call: TRBD2 (6 bases). CDR3 length equals 15 residues. Trimming stripped 6 bases from V and 2 bases from J, with 15 bases between. Germline V CDR1 and CDR2: MNHEY, SMNVEV (reference sequence). This CDR3 is CASSHGTPSTDTQYF. CDR3 coding DNA: TGTGCCAGCAGCCACGGGACTCCCTCCACAGATACGCAGTATTTT.

The chain has TRBV19 and TRBJ2-7; 8 nucleotides align to TRBD1. The germline V gene has CDR1 LNHDA and CDR2 SQIVND (reference sequence). V shed 8 bases and J 3 bases; nucleotides not matched to a gene: 12. The CDR3 totals 15 residues. CDR3 DNA sequence: TGTGCCAGTCGCGGACAGGGCAGGGGTGGCTACGAGCAGTACTTC. It specifies CASRGQGRGGYEQYF.

The CDR3 DNA reads as TGTGCCAGCTCACGACAAGAAAACTACGAGCAGTACTTC. Amino acids: CASSRQENYEQYF. The V gene is TRBV18, the J gene TRBJ2-7; D call uncertain. V lost 4 bases and J lost 3, with 10 bases in between. Germline V gene lookup returns CDR1 KGHSH and CDR2 LQKENI. This CDR3 contains 13 residues.

The genes are TRBV9 and TRBJ2-5; 10 nucleotides agree with TRBD2. V was clipped by 2 bases and J by 1 base; unmatched bases: 2. This CDR3 contains 15 residues. Germline CDR1 SGDLS, CDR2 YYNGEE. CDR3 residues: CASSVLAGVQETQYF. In nucleotides, the CDR3 is TGTGCCAGCAGCGTCCTAGCGGGGGTCCAAGAGACCCAGTACTTC.

The chain carries TRBV9 and TRBJ1-2; 7 bases agree with TRBD1. The V gene end was trimmed by 4 bases and the J gene end by 4 bases; junction bases not matched to a gene: 7. This CDR3 is 14 amino acids long. Germline CDR1 is SGDLS and CDR2 is YYNGEE. The CDR3 DNA reads TGTGCCAGCAGCTCCGGGACAGACACCTATGGCTACACCTTC. Translation gives CASSSGTDTYGYTF.

The chain uses TRBV18 and TRBJ1-2; D may be TRBD1 (6 bases). V gave up 3 bases and J gave up 4 bases, with 12 bases separating them. CDR1 and CDR2 (germline): KGHSH, LQKENI. The CDR3 has 14 residues. CDR3 residues: CASSPGQDSYGYTF. The DNA for the CDR3 is TGTGCCAGCTCACCCGGGCAGGACAGCTATGGCTACACCTTC.

This clone was observed once. This chain links TRBV19 with TRBJ1-2; D perhaps matches TRBD1 (6 bases). The germline CDR1 and CDR2 sequences are LNHDA and SQIVND (reference sequence). The CDR3 length is 14 residues. With 1 base removed from V and 6 bases from J, the gap between germline ends came to 12 bases. The DNA for the CDR3 is TGTGCCAGTAGTATAGTGGGCAGGGGCGATGGCTACACCTTC. It yields the protein CASSIVGRGDGYTF.

The chain joins TRBV5-1 to TRBJ1-1; D is ambiguous. CDR1 SGHRS and CDR2 YFSETQ come from the germline V gene. V was clipped by 0 bases and J by 0 bases, with 6 bases between them. CDR3 length equals 14 residues. The CDR3 region has the DNA TGCGCCAGCAGCTTGGCCGTAATGAACACTGAAGCTTTCTTT. Translated: CASSLAVMNTEAFF.

The rearrangement links TRBV30 to TRBJ2-1; 8 positions agree with TRBD1. The CDR3 covers 14 residues. Germline loops: CDR1 GTSNPN, CDR2 SVGIG (reference sequence). V lost 5 bases and J lost 7; bases outside the gene matches: 10. The CDR3 reads CAWGQGRLENEQFF. The CDR3 nucleotides are TGTGCCTGGGGACAGGGAAGACTGGAGAATGAGCAGTTCTTC.

The V gene is TRBV3-1 (or the pseudogene TRBV3-2), the J gene TRBJ2-1; tentatively, D is TRBD2 (5 bases). Germline CDR1 and CDR2: LGHDT and YNNKEL (reference sequence). The CDR3 consists of 15 residues. V was clipped by 2 bases and J by 9 bases, with 17 bases between them. CDR3 DNA sequence: TGTGCCAGCAGCCAACCGAGCGGCGGTTCGATTGAGCAGTTCTTC. This sequence encodes CASSQPSGGSIEQFF.

J is TRBJ2-5 and V is TRBV7-7, with D maybe TRBD1 (5 bases). The V end lost 6 bases, the J end lost 4 bases, and 12 bases lay between the germline ends. Germline CDR1 SSHAT, CDR2 FNYEAQ (reference sequence). This CDR3 is built from 13 residues. CDR3 protein: CASSSDRLETQYF. The CDR3 region has the DNA TGTGCCAGCAGTTCCGACAGATTAGAGACCCAGTACTTC.

The CDR3 region has the DNA TGCGCCAGCAGCTTGACAGTTACCAAAAACATTCAGTACTTC. Protein: CASSLTVTKNIQYF. V and J are TRBV5-1 and TRBJ2-4; D not resolved. The CDR3 contains 14 residues. Trimming cost V 1 base and J 2 bases, with 7 bases left between them. Per germline, CDR1 SGHRS and CDR2 YFSETQ.

The genes are TRBV7-9 and TRBJ2-1, with 11 nucleotides matching TRBD2. This CDR3 region has 13 residues. Germline values: CDR1 SEHNR, CDR2 FQNEAQ (reference sequence). Unmatched junction bases numbered 5, after V lost 2 bases and J lost 14 bases. As DNA, the CDR3 is TGTGCCAGCAGCTTAACTAGCGGGAGTGGGAAGTTCTTC. This codes for CASSLTSGSGKFF. Looking up the rest from reference TRBV7-9 and TRBJ2-1 gives the full variable domain: DTGVSQNPRHKITKRGQNVTFRCDPISEHNRLYWYRQTLGQGPEFLTYFQNEAQLEKSRLLSDRFSAERPKGSFSTLEIQRTEQGDSAMYLCASSLTSGSGKFFGPGTRLTVL.